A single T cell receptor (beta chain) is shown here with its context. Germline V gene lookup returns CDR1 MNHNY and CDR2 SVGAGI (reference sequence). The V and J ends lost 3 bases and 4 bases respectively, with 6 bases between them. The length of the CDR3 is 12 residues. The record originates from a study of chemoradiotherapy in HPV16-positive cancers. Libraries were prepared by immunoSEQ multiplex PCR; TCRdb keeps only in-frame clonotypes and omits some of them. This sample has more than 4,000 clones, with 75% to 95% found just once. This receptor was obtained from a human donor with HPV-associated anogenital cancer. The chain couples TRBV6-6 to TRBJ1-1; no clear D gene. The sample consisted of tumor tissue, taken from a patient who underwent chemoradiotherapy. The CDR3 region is CASSYIITEAFF. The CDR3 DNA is TGTGCCAGCAGTTATATAATCACTGAAGCTTTCTTT.